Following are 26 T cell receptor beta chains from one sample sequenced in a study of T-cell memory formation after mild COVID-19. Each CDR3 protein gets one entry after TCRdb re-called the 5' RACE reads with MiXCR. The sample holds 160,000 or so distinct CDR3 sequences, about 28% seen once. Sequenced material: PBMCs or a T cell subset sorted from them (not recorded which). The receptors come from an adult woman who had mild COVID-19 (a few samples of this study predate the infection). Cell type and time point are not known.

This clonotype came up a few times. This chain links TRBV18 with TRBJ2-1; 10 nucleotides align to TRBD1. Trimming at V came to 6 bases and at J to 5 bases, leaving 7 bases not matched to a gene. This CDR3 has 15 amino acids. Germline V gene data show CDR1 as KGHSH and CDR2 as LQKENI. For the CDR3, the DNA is TGTGCCAGCTCGCCGACAGGGGGCGAAAACAATGAGCAGTTCTTC. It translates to CASSPTGGENNEQFF.

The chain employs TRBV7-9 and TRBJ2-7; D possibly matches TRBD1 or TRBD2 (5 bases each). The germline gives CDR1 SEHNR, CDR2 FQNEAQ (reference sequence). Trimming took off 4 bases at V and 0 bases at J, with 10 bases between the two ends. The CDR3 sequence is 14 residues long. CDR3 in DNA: TGTGCCAGCAGCTGGGGACGAAACTCCTACGAGCAGTACTTC. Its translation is CASSWGRNSYEQYF.

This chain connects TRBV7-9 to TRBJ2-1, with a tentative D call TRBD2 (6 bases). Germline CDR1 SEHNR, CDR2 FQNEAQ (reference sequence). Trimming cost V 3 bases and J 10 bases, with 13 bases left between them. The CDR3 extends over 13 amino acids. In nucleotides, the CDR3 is TGTGCCAGCAGCTTCACCTCTAGCGACGAGCAGTTCTTC. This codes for CASSFTSSDEQFF.

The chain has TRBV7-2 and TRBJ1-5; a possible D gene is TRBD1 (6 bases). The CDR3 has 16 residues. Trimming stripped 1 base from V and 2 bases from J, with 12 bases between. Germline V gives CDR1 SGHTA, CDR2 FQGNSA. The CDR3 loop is CASSLVGGSGNQPQHF. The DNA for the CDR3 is TGTGCCAGCAGCTTAGTCGGGGGCAGCGGCAATCAGCCCCAGCATTTT.

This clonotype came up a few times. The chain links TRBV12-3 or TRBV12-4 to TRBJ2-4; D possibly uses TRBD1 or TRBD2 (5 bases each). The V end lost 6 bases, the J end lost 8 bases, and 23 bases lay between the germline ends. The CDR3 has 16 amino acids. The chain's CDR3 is CASRGDRLSSRDIQYF. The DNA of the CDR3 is TGTGCCAGCAGGGGGGACCGTTTGTCTAGCCGGGACATTCAGTACTTC.

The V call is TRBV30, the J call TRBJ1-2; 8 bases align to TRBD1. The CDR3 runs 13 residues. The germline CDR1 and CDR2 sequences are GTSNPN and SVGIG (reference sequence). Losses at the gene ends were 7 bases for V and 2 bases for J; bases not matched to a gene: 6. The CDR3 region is CASQGAANYGYTF. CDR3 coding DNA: TGTGCCTCTCAGGGGGCCGCAAACTATGGCTACACCTTC.

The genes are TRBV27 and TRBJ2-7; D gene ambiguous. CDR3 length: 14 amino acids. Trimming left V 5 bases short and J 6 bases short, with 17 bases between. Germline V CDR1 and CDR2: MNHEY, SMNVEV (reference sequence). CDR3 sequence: CASSPARKSGEQYF. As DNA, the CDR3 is TGTGCCAGCAGTCCCGCGAGGAAATCTGGCGAGCAGTACTTC.

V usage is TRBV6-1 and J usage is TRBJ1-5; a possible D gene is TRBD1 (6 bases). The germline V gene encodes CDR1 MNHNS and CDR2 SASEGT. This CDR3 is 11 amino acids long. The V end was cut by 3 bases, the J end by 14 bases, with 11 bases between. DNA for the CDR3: TGTGCCAGCAGTGACGGGGACATCGAGCATTTT. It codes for CASSDGDIEHF.

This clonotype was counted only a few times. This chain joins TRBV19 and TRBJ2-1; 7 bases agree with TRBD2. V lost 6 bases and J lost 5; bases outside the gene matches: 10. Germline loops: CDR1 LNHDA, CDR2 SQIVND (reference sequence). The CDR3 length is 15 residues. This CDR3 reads CASSLRAGNNNEQFF. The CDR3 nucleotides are TGTGCCAGTAGCCTACGAGCGGGAAACAACAATGAGCAGTTCTTC.

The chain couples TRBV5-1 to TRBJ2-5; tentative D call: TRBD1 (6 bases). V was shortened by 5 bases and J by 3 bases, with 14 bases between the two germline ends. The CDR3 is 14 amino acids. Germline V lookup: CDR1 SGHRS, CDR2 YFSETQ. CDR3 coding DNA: TGCGCCAGCAGTCCGACAGGTTCGGAAGAGACCCAGTACTTC. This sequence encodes CASSPTGSEETQYF.

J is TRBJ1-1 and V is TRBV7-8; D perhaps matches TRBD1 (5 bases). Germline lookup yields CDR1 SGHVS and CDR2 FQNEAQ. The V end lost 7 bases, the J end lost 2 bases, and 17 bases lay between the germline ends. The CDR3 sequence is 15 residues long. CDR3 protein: CASTPDTGVNTEAFF. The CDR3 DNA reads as TGTGCCAGCACCCCGGACACGGGCGTCAACACTGAAGCTTTCTTT. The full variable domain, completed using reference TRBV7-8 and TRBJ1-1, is GAGVSQSPRYKVAKRGQDVALRCDPISGHVSLFWYQQALGQGPEFLTYFQNEAQLDKSGLPSDRFFAERPEGSVSTLKIQRTQQEDSAVYLCASTPDTGVNTEAFFGQGTRLTVV.

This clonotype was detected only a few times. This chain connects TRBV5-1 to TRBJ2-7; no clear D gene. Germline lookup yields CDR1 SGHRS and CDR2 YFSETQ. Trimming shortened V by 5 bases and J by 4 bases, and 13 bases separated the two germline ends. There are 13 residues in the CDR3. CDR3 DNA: TGCGCCAGCAGTAGGGTCCTCGGTTACGAGCAGTACTTC. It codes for CASSRVLGYEQYF.

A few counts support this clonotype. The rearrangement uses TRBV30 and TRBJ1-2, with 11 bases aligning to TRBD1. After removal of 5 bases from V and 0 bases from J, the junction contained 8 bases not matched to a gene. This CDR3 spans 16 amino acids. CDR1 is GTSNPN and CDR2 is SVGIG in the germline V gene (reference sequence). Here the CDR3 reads CAWQGQGVLSNYGYTF. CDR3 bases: TGTGCCTGGCAGGGACAGGGGGTTTTATCTAACTATGGCTACACCTTC.

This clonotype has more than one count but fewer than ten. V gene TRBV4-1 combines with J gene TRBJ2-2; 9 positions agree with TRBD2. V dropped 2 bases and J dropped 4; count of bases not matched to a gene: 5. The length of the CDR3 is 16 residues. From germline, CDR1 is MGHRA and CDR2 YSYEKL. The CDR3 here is CASSQLALAGTGELFF. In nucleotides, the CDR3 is TGCGCCAGCAGCCAATTGGCACTAGCGGGCACCGGGGAGCTGTTTTTT.

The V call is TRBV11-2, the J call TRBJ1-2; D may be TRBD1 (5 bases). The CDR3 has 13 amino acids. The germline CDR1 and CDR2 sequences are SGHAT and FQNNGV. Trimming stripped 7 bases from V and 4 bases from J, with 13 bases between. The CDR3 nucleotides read TGTGCCAGCAACACCGGAGGGGCCTATGGCTACACCTTC. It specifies CASNTGGAYGYTF.

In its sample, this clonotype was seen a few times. CDR3 DNA: TGTGCCAGCAGTCGACACGGGGCTTCCTACGAGCAGTACTTC. It is translated as CASSRHGASYEQYF. The gene calls are TRBV6-5 and TRBJ2-7; either TRBD1 or TRBD2 may fit D (5 bases each). CDR1 and CDR2 (germline): MNHEY, SVGAGI. Trimming shortened V by 5 bases and J by 1 base, and 12 bases separated the two germline ends. This CDR3 spans 14 amino acids.

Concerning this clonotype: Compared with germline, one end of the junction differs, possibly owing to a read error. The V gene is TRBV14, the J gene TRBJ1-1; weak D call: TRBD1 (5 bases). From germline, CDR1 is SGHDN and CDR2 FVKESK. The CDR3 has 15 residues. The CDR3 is CASNQYQGRDTEAFF. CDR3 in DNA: TGTGCCAGCAACCAATATCAGGGAAGGGACACTGAAGCTTTCTTT.

The CDR3 region is CASSPRSSYEQYF. The DNA for the CDR3 is TGTGCCAGCAGCCCGAGAAGTTCCTACGAGCAGTACTTC. The chain couples TRBV7-8 to TRBJ2-7; D is ambiguous. The CDR3 is 13 amino acids. V was cut by 5 bases and J by 1 base, with 9 bases left in between. CDR1 and CDR2 (germline): SGHVS, FQNEAQ.

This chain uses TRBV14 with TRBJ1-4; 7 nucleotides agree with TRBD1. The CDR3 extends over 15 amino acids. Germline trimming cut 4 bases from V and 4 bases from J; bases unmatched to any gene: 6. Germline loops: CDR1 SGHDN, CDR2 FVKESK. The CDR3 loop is CASSRRTGLNEKLFF. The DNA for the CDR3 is TGTGCCAGCAGCCGACGGACAGGACTTAATGAAAAACTGTTTTTT.

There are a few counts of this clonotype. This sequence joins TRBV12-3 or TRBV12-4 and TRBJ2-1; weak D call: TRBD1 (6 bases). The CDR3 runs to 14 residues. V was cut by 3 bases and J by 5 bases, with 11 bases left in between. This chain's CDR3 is CASSFGAGDNEQFF. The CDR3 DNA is TGTGCCAGCAGTTTCGGGGCAGGGGACAATGAGCAGTTCTTC.

CDR3 loop: CASRMWETGANVLTF. Here the CDR3 DNA reads TGCGCCAGCAGAATGTGGGAAACTGGGGCCAACGTCCTGACTTTC. The rearrangement joins TRBV5-1 to TRBJ2-6; D gene ambiguous. The CDR3 runs to 15 residues. V was shortened by 5 bases and J by 2 bases, with 11 bases between the two germline ends. CDR1 and CDR2 (germline): SGHRS, YFSETQ.

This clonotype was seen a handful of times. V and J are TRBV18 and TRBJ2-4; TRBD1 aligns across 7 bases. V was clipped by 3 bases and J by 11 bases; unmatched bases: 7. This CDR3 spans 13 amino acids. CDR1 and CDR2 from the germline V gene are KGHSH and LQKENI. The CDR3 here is CASSPTTTGFQYF. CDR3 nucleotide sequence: TGTGCCAGCTCACCTACCACGACAGGGTTTCAGTACTTC.

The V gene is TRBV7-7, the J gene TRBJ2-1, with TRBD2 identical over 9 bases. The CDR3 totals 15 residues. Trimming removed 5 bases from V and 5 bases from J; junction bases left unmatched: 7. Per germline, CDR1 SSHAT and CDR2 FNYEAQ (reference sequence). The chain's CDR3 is CASSPLAGINNEQFF. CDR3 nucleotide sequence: TGTGCCAGCAGCCCGCTAGCGGGGATCAACAATGAGCAGTTCTTC.

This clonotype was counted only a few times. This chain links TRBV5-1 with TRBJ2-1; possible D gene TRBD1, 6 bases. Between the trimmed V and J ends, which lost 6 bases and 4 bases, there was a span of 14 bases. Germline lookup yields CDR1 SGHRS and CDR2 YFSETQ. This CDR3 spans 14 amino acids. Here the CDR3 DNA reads TGCGCCAGCATAAGACAGGAGGTTTACAATGAGCAGTTCTTC. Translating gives CASIRQEVYNEQFF.

The CDR3: CASSLGGVNQPQHF. The CDR3 bases are TGTGCCAGCAGCTTAGGAGGGGTCAATCAGCCCCAGCATTTT. The chain has TRBV7-8 and TRBJ1-5; possibly TRBD1 for D (5 bases). CDR1 is SGHVS and CDR2 is FQNEAQ in the germline V gene. CDR3 length: 14 amino acids. Trimming shortened V by 1 base and J by 3 bases, and 7 bases separated the two germline ends.

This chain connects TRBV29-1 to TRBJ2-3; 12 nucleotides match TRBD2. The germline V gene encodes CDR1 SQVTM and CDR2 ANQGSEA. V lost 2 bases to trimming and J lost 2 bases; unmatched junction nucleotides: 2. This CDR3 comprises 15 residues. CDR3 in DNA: TGCAGCGTTGAACTAGCGGGGGGGTCCACAGATACGCAGTATTTT. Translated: CSVELAGGSTDTQYF.